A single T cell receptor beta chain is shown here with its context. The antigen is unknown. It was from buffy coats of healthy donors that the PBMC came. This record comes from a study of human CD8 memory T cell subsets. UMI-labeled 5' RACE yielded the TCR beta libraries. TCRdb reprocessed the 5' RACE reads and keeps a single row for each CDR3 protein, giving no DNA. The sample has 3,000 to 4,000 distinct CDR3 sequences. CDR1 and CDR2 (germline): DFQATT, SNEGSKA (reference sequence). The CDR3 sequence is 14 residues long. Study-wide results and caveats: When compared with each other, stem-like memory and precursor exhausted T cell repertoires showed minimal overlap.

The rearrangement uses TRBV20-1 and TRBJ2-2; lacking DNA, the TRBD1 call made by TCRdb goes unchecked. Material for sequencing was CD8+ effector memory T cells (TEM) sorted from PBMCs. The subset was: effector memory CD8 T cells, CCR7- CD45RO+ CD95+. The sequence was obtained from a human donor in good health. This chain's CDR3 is CSARDGTDTGELFF.